Shown below are 5 T cell receptor beta chains from a single sample sequenced in a study of identical twins. TCRdb reprocessed the 5' RACE reads via MiXCR and lists one record per CDR3 protein. Counted here are some 97,000 distinct CDR3 sequences, less than 6.5% occurring once; the ten biggest clones make up roughly 12%. Source material: memory T cells sorted from blood. The receptors here all came from a woman aged 45-60 years in good health.

This clonotype has at least ten counts. V is TRBV5-1 and J is TRBJ1-1; D might be TRBD1 (5 bases). V lost 1 base and J lost 7, with 14 bases in between. The germline CDR1 and CDR2 sequences are SGHRS and YFSETQ. The CDR3 covers 14 residues. This CDR3 reads CASSLREWGDEAFF. The CDR3, as DNA: TGCGCCAGCAGCTTGCGGGAATGGGGGGATGAAGCTTTCTTT.

This clonotype was found a few times. The gene calls are TRBV2 and TRBJ2-2, with 11 bases aligning to TRBD2. The J segment lost 6 bases and the V segment lost 5 bases, leaving 5 bases of the junction unmatched. The CDR3 sequence is 15 residues long. Germline V gene lookup returns CDR1 SNHLY and CDR2 FYNNEI. The CDR3, as DNA: TGTGCCAGCAGTTTAGCGGGAGGGCCGTCCGGGGAGCTGTTTTTT. Translation: CASSLAGGPSGELFF.

This clonotype was seen a handful of times. The chain employs TRBV7-6 and TRBJ2-1; D is unresolved. Trimming cost V 2 bases and J 5 bases, with 13 bases left between them. The length of the CDR3 is 15 residues. Germline lookup yields CDR1 SGHVS and CDR2 FNYEAQ. The chain's CDR3 is CASSLRQTPNNEQFF. The CDR3, as DNA: TGTGCCAGCAGCTTAAGGCAGACACCTAACAATGAGCAGTTCTTC.

The table lists this clonotype with many counts. The chain combines TRBV5-1 with TRBJ2-3; the D is unclear. The germline gives CDR1 SGHRS, CDR2 YFSETQ. The CDR3 has 14 residues. V shed 0 bases and J shed 2 bases, with 7 bases lying between them. CDR3 amino acids: CASSLEPTTDTQYF. CDR3 coding DNA: TGCGCCAGCAGCTTGGAACCGACCACAGATACGCAGTATTTT.

This clonotype occurred many times. This sequence joins TRBV2 and TRBJ2-1; no clear D. Germline V gene lookup returns CDR1 SNHLY and CDR2 FYNNEI. The CDR3 covers 15 residues. Trimming took 7 bases from V and 0 from J, leaving 13 bases between them. The CDR3 protein is CASTGFQGSYNEQFF. The CDR3 nucleotides are TGTGCCAGCACCGGTTTTCAAGGCTCCTACAATGAGCAGTTCTTC. Together with reference TRBV2 and TRBJ2-1, the CDR3 gives the full variable domain: EPEVTQTPSHQVTQMGQEVILRCVPISNHLYFYWYRQILGQKVEFLVSFYNNEISEKSEIFDDQFSVERPDGSNFTLKIRSTKLEDSAMYFCASTGFQGSYNEQFFGPGTRLTVL.